The 4 T cell receptor beta chains below all came from one sample that was sequenced in a study of Tregs in tolerant kidney transplant recipients. The table came from immunoSEQ multiplex PCR; TCRdb's copy has only in-frame clones and leaves some out. The sample yields some 60,000 clones, about 83% seen once. Source material: CD4+ T cells from blood. These receptors came from a human donor in good health.

In DNA form, the CDR3 reads TGCGCCAGCAGCTTGTACCAGCGGGAGGACTCCTACGAGCAGTACTTC. It translates to CASSLYQREDSYEQYF. The chain couples TRBV5-1 to TRBJ2-7, with 9 bases that match TRBD2. This CDR3 has 16 residues. The ends lost 1 base at V and 0 bases at J; junction bases unmatched: 5. Germline values: CDR1 SGHRS, CDR2 YFSETQ.

The chain carries TRBV11-3 and TRBJ2-7; D might be TRBD1 (6 bases). The CDR3 has 17 amino acids. The germline V and J ends were trimmed by 3 bases and 0 bases, with 18 bases remaining between them. Germline lookup yields CDR1 SGHNT and CDR2 YENEEA. In DNA, the CDR3 is TGTGCCAGCAGCTTTGCCAGGGGACCTAGGAGCTCCTACGAGCAGTACTTC. Its protein product is CASSFARGPRSSYEQYF.

The genes are TRBV10-3 and TRBJ2-7; D not resolved. CDR1 and CDR2 from the germline V gene are ENHRY and SYGVKD. The length of the CDR3 is 12 residues. The germline V and J ends were trimmed by 6 bases and 0 bases, with 6 bases remaining between them. CDR3 bases: TGTGCCATCAGGGCCTCCTCCTACGAGCAGTACTTC. This encodes CAIRASSYEQYF.

This chain joins TRBV5-1 and TRBJ1-4; no clear D. This CDR3 contains 13 residues. Germline V gives CDR1 SGHRS, CDR2 YFSETQ. V lost 1 base and J lost 4, with 5 bases in between. The CDR3 nucleotides read TGCGCCAGCAGCTTGCGGAGTAATGAAAAACTGTTTTTT. Protein product: CASSLRSNEKLFF.